The clone carrying this T cell receptor beta chain was observed a single time. Locally advanced or metastatic urothelial carcinoma affected the patients. This sample is drawn from a study of PD-L1 blockade in urothelial cancer. Background on the study: Samples of blood were analyzed 3 weeks (second dose) and 6 weeks after treatment start.

Each PCR received spiked synthetic TCR analog templates. Sequencing was performed with immunoSEQ multiplex PCR; in TCRdb, only in-frame clones are kept and a portion is missing. Altogether tens of thousands of clones are present, approximately 80% being singletons, with the ten largest covering 2.5% to 3%. The starting material was PBMCs, obtained around atezolizumab (anti-PD-L1) treatment. This TCR was recovered from a man between 65 and 85 years old with urothelial cancer.

The CDR3 protein is CASSSQTGLNTEAFF. The CDR3 DNA reads TGTGCCAGCAGCTCCCAGACAGGATTGAACACTGAAGCTTTCTTT. The chain is built from TRBV5-5 and TRBJ1-1; TRBD1 is a possible D gene (6 bases). The CDR3 contains 15 residues. The V and J ends lost 3 bases and 0 bases respectively, with 12 bases between them. CDR1 and CDR2 from the germline V gene are SGHKS and YYEKEE (reference sequence). The complete variable domain, with remaining parts taken from reference TRBV5-5 and TRBJ1-1, reads DAGVTQSPTHLIKTRGQQVTLRCSPISGHKSVSWYQQVLGQGPQFIFQYYEKEERGRGNFPDRFSARQFPNYSSELNVNALLLGDSALYLCASSSQTGLNTEAFFGQGTRLTVV.